The 32 T cell receptor beta chains below were found in one sample sequenced in a study of blood T cell repertoires in COVID-19. Sequencing was performed with immunoSEQ multiplex PCR; in TCRdb, only in-frame clones are kept and a portion is missing. The data show 200,000 or so clones, approximately 92% seen once. Material for sequencing was PBMCs or T cells enriched from blood (not recorded which). The receptors were gathered from a woman aged 40 to 50 with acute COVID-19.

This sequence joins TRBV5-1 and TRBJ2-2; 7 nucleotides agree with TRBD1. V dropped 2 bases and J dropped 5; count of bases not matched to a gene: 0. This CDR3 is built from 13 residues. Germline values: CDR1 SGHRS, CDR2 YFSETQ. CDR3 nucleotide sequence: TGCGCCAGCAGCTTACAGGGGACCGGGGAGCTGTTTTTT. It translates to CASSLQGTGELFF.

The J gene is TRBJ1-2, the V gene TRBV15; unclear D gene. CDR3 length: 13 amino acids. Trimming removed 1 base from V and 6 bases from J, with 9 bases in between. Germline values: CDR1 LNHNV, CDR2 YYDKDF (reference sequence). CDR3 nucleotide sequence: TGTGCCACCAGCAGAGGCCGGGGAGATGGCTACACCTTC. This sequence encodes CATSRGRGDGYTF.

The J gene is TRBJ1-6, the V gene TRBV2; 8 bases are shared with TRBD1. The trim removed 6 bases at V and 6 bases at J, leaving 10 bases unmatched. CDR3 length: 16 amino acids. Germline loops: CDR1 SNHLY, CDR2 FYNNEI. The CDR3 region is CASSDRQGSGNSPLHF. In nucleotides, the CDR3 is TGTGCCAGCAGCGACAGACAGGGGTCGGGTAATTCACCCCTCCACTTT.

The chain carries TRBV6-5 and TRBJ1-2; D may be TRBD1 (6 bases). This CDR3 is 14 amino acids long. The V gene lost 7 bases and the J gene lost 3 bases, with 15 bases spanning the gap. CDR1 and CDR2 from the germline V gene are MNHEY and SVGAGI. This CDR3 is CASTRGGGDYGYTF. The CDR3 DNA reads TGTGCCAGCACCAGAGGGGGGGGAGACTATGGCTACACCTTC.

CDR3 nucleotide sequence: TGTGCCAGCAGCTTGAGCACGTACACTGAAGCTTTCTTT. Its translation: CASSLSTYTEAFF. V is TRBV28 and J is TRBJ1-1; the D is unclear. Trimming took off 6 bases at V and 3 bases at J, with 11 bases between the two ends. This CDR3 is 13 amino acids long. The germline V gene encodes CDR1 MDHEN and CDR2 SYDVKM.

This chain uses TRBV19 with TRBJ2-3, with 8 bases aligning to TRBD2. The CDR3 length is 16 residues. Germline CDR1 is LNHDA and CDR2 is SQIVND (reference sequence). V lost 5 bases and J lost 1; bases outside the gene matches: 8. This CDR3 reads CASSVLGTRGTDTQYF. The CDR3 DNA reads as TGTGCCAGTAGTGTCCTCGGGACTAGGGGCACAGATACGCAGTATTTT.

The CDR3 region is CASSQTAGGSTDTQYF. CDR3 DNA sequence: TGTGCCAGCAGCCAAACGGCGGGGGGGTCCACAGATACGCAGTATTTT. This chain links TRBV14 with TRBJ2-3; 9 nucleotides match TRBD2. CDR1 and CDR2 from the germline V gene are SGHDN and FVKESK. The CDR3 loop spans 16 amino acids. Unmatched junction bases numbered 5, after V lost 2 bases and J lost 2 bases.

This chain connects TRBV27 to TRBJ1-6; a possible D gene is TRBD1 (5 bases). V shed 2 bases and J shed 7 bases, with 12 bases lying between them. CDR1 is MNHEY, CDR2 SMNVEV, per germline (reference sequence). The CDR3 has 15 amino acids. CDR3 loop: CASSLGPRQNSPLHF. CDR3 coding DNA: TGTGCCAGCAGTTTAGGGCCTCGACAGAATTCACCCCTCCACTTT.

In DNA, the CDR3 is TGTGCCAGCAGTCCGGGGGATAATGGCTACACCTTC. Amino acid sequence: CASSPGDNGYTF. The rearrangement links TRBV27 to TRBJ1-2; D is possibly TRBD1 (5 bases). The V gene's germline CDR1 is MNHEY and CDR2 SMNVEV (reference sequence). This CDR3 contains 12 residues. Trimming shortened V by 5 bases and J by 6 bases, and 10 bases separated the two germline ends.

The J gene is TRBJ1-6, the V gene TRBV28, with 10 nucleotides matching TRBD1. This CDR3 region has 15 residues. V lost 7 bases, J lost 11 bases, and 11 bases stayed unmatched. Germline CDR1 and CDR2: MDHEN and SYDVKM. DNA of the CDR3: TGTGCCAGCAAGAGAACACCGGGACAGGGGACACCCCTCCACTTT. Its translation: CASKRTPGQGTPLHF.

This clone was detected only a few times. The J gene is TRBJ1-2, the V gene TRBV4-2; D might be TRBD1 (5 bases). The CDR3 sequence is 15 residues long. CDR1 and CDR2 from the germline V gene are LGHNA and YNFKEQ. The ends were cut back, 8 bases at V and 3 bases at J, with 19 bases in the middle. CDR3 residues: CASASGGGSYYGYTF. CDR3 DNA sequence: TGTGCCAGCGCGTCGGGGGGAGGCAGCTACTATGGCTACACCTTC.

The chain combines TRBV5-4 with TRBJ2-7, with no clear D. This CDR3 is built from 14 residues. Germline lookup yields CDR1 SGHNT and CDR2 YYREEE (reference sequence). The V gene lost 4 bases and the J gene lost 6 bases, with 17 bases spanning the gap. CDR3 nucleotide sequence: TGTGCCAGCAGCACCAGACTCCCGGGTGGCGAGCAGTACTTC. Amino acid sequence: CASSTRLPGGEQYF.

The chain carries TRBV6-1 and TRBJ1-4; D may be TRBD1 (6 bases). The CDR3 totals 17 residues. V gave up 2 bases and J gave up 0 bases, with 13 bases separating them. The germline V gene encodes CDR1 MNHNS and CDR2 SASEGT. CDR3 in DNA: TGTGCCAGCAGTGAACGGCCCAGGGGTGCAACTAATGAAAAACTGTTTTTT. Its translation: CASSERPRGATNEKLFF.

This chain links TRBV28 with TRBJ2-7, with 11 bases identical to TRBD1. CDR3 length: 19 residues. J lost 6 bases, V lost 2 bases, and 18 bases had no gene match. CDR1 is MDHEN and CDR2 is SYDVKM in the germline V gene. The CDR3 nucleotides read TGTGCCAGCAGTTTACCATTCGCCCTCCGGGACAGGGGGGCCGGCGAGCAGTACTTC. It is translated as CASSLPFALRDRGAGEQYF.

The chain combines TRBV25-1 with TRBJ2-2, with a possible D match to TRBD1 (6 bases). Germline V CDR1 and CDR2: MGHDK, SYGVNS. This CDR3 comprises 15 residues. Trimming pared 2 bases from V and 1 base from J, leaving 8 bases between. This CDR3 is CASSEKGGNTGELFF. The DNA of the CDR3 is TGTGCCAGCAGTGAAAAAGGGGGGAACACCGGGGAGCTGTTTTTT.

The J gene is TRBJ1-4, the V gene TRBV28, with 7 bases fitting TRBD1. Per germline, CDR1 MDHEN and CDR2 SYDVKM. CDR3 length: 16 residues. The trim removed 3 bases at V and 5 bases at J, leaving 9 bases unmatched. The CDR3 DNA reads TGTGCCAGCAGTTTCTCACAGGGGAATCCAAATGAAAAACTGTTTTTT. It specifies CASSFSQGNPNEKLFF.

The V call is TRBV5-1, the J call TRBJ2-5, with 9 bases matching TRBD2. V was clipped by 2 bases and J by 5 bases; unmatched bases: 7. The CDR3 extends over 15 amino acids. CDR1 and CDR2 from the germline V gene are SGHRS and YFSETQ. The CDR3 sequence: CASSFLAGAGETQYF. The CDR3 bases are TGCGCCAGCAGCTTCTTAGCGGGGGCGGGGGAGACCCAGTACTTC. Using reference TRBV5-1 and TRBJ2-5 for the parts outside the CDR3, the full variable domain is KAGVTQTPRYLIKTRGQQVTLSCSPISGHRSVSWYQQTPGQGLQFLFEYFSETQRNKGNFPGRFSGRQFSNSRSEMNVSTLELGDSALYLCASSFLAGAGETQYFGPGTRLLVL.

The gene calls are TRBV9 and TRBJ1-2; no reliable D call. Per the germline V gene, CDR1 is SGDLS and CDR2 is YYNGEE. The length of the CDR3 is 15 residues. V dropped 0 bases and J dropped 2 bases, with 11 bases sitting between them. DNA of the CDR3: TGTGCCAGCAGCGTAGAGGTTACGGGGAACTATGGCTACACCTTC. This sequence encodes CASSVEVTGNYGYTF.

The chain joins TRBV2 to TRBJ2-2, with 10 bases aligning to TRBD1. V lost 6 bases to trimming and J lost 2 bases; unmatched junction nucleotides: 3. The CDR3 sequence is 15 residues long. Germline V gene sequence: CDR1 SNHLY, CDR2 FYNNEI. CDR3 residues: CASRRDRGNTGELFF. CDR3 DNA: TGTGCCAGCAGACGGGACAGGGGAAACACCGGGGAGCTGTTTTTT.

V is TRBV4-1 and J is TRBJ2-3, with a weak D call TRBD1 (6 bases). CDR3 length equals 15 residues. Per germline, CDR1 MGHRA and CDR2 YSYEKL. V lost 0 bases, J lost 1 base, and 8 bases lay in between. CDR3 DNA: TGCGCCAGCAGCCAAGACAGGGGTGGCACAGATACGCAGTATTTT. Its translation is CASSQDRGGTDTQYF.

V and J are TRBV6-2 or TRBV6-3 and TRBJ2-3; a weak D match, TRBD2 (6 bases). V was clipped by 4 bases and J by 4 bases, with 12 bases between them. The CDR3 loop spans 14 amino acids. The V gene's germline CDR1 is MNHEY and CDR2 SVGEGT. This CDR3 reads CASSSLRGSDTQYF. CDR3 nucleotides: TGTGCCAGCAGTTCTTTGCGGGGCTCAGATACGCAGTATTTT.

V is TRBV29-1 and J is TRBJ2-7; TRBD1 matches 9 bases. The V segment lost 4 bases and the J segment 5 bases; nucleotides outside the gene matches: 3. Germline assignment: CDR1 SQVTM and CDR2 ANQGSEA. The CDR3 is 12 residues long. In DNA form, the CDR3 reads TGCAGCGTTGGGACAGGGGTAAACGAGCAGTACTTC. This codes for CSVGTGVNEQYF.

The chain uses TRBV7-3 and TRBJ2-5, with TRBD2 matching 7 bases. The CDR3 length is 14 residues. Germline CDR1 reads SGHTA; CDR2 reads FQGTGA. The V and J ends lost 0 bases and 4 bases, in that order; junction bases with no gene match: 2. CDR3 in DNA: TGTGCCAGCAGCTTAACGGGGAGGGGAGAGACCCAGTACTTC. It yields the protein CASSLTGRGETQYF.

V usage is TRBV7-3 and J usage is TRBJ2-5, with a tentative D call TRBD2 (5 bases). There are 13 residues in the CDR3. Deletions cut 3 bases from V and 4 bases from J, with 9 bases between. Germline CDR1 and CDR2: SGHTA and FQGTGA. The CDR3, as DNA: TGTGCCAGCAGCTTGGCGGGTAGAGAGACCCAGTACTTC. Its translation: CASSLAGRETQYF.

The V gene is TRBV7-9, the J gene TRBJ2-1; 10 nucleotides line up with TRBD2. The CDR3 runs to 15 residues. The ends lost 1 base at V and 6 bases at J; junction bases unmatched: 3. CDR1 is SEHNR, CDR2 FQNEAQ, per germline (reference sequence). The CDR3 loop is CASSLGAGGPNEQFF. The CDR3 coding sequence is TGTGCCAGCAGCTTAGGAGCGGGGGGGCCCAATGAGCAGTTCTTC.

This clone was recorded once. The CDR3 spells CASSYSGVGTEAFF. DNA for the CDR3: TGTGCCAGCAGTTATTCAGGGGTGGGCACTGAAGCTTTCTTT. The chain carries TRBV27 and TRBJ1-1; TRBD1 might be the D (6 bases). CDR1 and CDR2 (germline): MNHEY, SMNVEV (reference sequence). The ends were cut back, 4 bases at V and 4 bases at J, with 13 bases in the middle. The CDR3 spans 14 residues.

The chain has TRBV9 and TRBJ1-2; 9 bases fit TRBD1. Losses at the gene ends were 6 bases for V and 4 bases for J; bases not matched to a gene: 7. CDR3 length: 14 amino acids. From germline, CDR1 is SGDLS and CDR2 YYNGEE. The CDR3 region has the DNA TGTGCCAGCATGGGACAGGGAAGTTCCTATGGCTACACCTTC. It specifies CASMGQGSSYGYTF.

The chain recombines TRBV5-1 with TRBJ1-2; TRBD1 might be the D (6 bases). The CDR3 is 13 amino acids. Germline V gene sequence: CDR1 SGHRS, CDR2 YFSETQ. Trimming removed 0 bases at V and 5 bases at J, with 8 bases between. CDR3 sequence (DNA): TGCGCCAGCAGCTTGGAGGACAGTTATGGCTACACCTTC. It translates to CASSLEDSYGYTF.

This chain links TRBV6-1 with TRBJ1-5; the match to TRBD1 covers 8 bases. V was pared by 3 bases and J by 1 base, with 5 bases of the junction left unmatched. CDR1 and CDR2 from the germline V gene are MNHNS and SASEGT. The CDR3 runs 16 residues. The CDR3 DNA sequence: TGTGCCAGCAGTGAGCTGACAGGGGTAAGCAATCAGCCCCAGCATTTT. Its translation is CASSELTGVSNQPQHF.

The chain uses TRBV30 and TRBJ2-2, with 7 positions matching TRBD2. Germline CDR1 GTSNPN, CDR2 SVGIG (reference sequence). This CDR3 comprises 14 residues. V dropped 3 bases and J dropped 5; count of bases not matched to a gene: 6. The CDR3 bases are TGTGCCTGGAGGGGAAGCGGGGTTACCGGGGAGCTGTTTTTT. Translated, it gives CAWRGSGVTGELFF.

The chain links TRBV28 to TRBJ2-5; the D gene is possibly TRBD2 (6 bases). The CDR3 totals 14 residues. The ends were cut back, 2 bases at V and 7 bases at J, with 14 bases in the middle. The germline V gene has CDR1 MDHEN and CDR2 SYDVKM. This CDR3 is CASSLEGRHGTQYF. CDR3 nucleotide sequence: TGTGCCAGCAGTTTAGAGGGGAGGCACGGGACCCAGTACTTC.

This sequence joins TRBV3-1 (or the pseudogene TRBV3-2) and TRBJ2-2; 8 nucleotides align to TRBD2. V lost 4 bases and J lost 4; bases outside the gene matches: 8. Per the germline V gene, CDR1 is LGHDT and CDR2 is YNNKEL (reference sequence). The CDR3 runs 16 residues. DNA of the CDR3: TGTGCCAGCAGCCGATCCGGGACTAGTGGCACCGGGGAGCTGTTTTTT. Its translation is CASSRSGTSGTGELFF.